The clone carrying this T cell receptor (beta chain) was detected many times. These data are taken from a study of Graves' ophthalmopathy and Graves' hyperthyroidism. Researchers took RNA transcripts and amplified TCR beta CDR3 regions from them. RT-PCR in the first round used HTBI primers; a second-round multiplex PCR followed. TCRdb re-called the multiplex PCR reads with MiXCR, one entry per CDR3 protein. This sample has about 500,000 distinct CDR3 sequences, with roughly 39% found just once. The CDR3 contains 13 residues. The V end lost 3 bases, the J end lost 4 bases, and 9 bases lay between the germline ends. Germline V CDR1 and CDR2: SGHTA, FQGNSA.

The origin of this receptor is an adult man with Graves' hyperthyroidism. Sequenced material: peripheral blood or thyroid tissue (not recorded which). This sequence joins TRBV7-2 and TRBJ1-1; D unclear. The DNA of the CDR3 is TGTGCCAGCAGCTTGGGGAGGGCCACTGAAGCTTTCTTT. It yields the protein CASSLGRATEAFF.